Listed below are T cell receptor beta chains from one sample, sequenced in a study of blood T cell repertoires in COVID-19. Using immunoSEQ multiplex PCR, the repertoire was profiled, and TCRdb retains in-frame clones only, with some absent. The repertoire holds approximately 180,000 clones, with around 87% as singletons. The sample comprised peripheral blood. The source is a man between 40 and 49 years old with active or convalescent COVID-19. Each CDR3 is given with its conserved first and last residue. Fields, in order: V gene, J gene, D gene, clone size, CDR3 DNA, CDR3 protein. D genes are given only for firm matches. Not all rows give a size; the values are once, few, many and, for expanded clones, a class.

V: TRBV4-2; J: TRBJ1-5; D: TRBD1; size: -; DNA: TGTGCCAGCAGCCAATCCGGAACAGGGGGCAATCAGCCCCAGCATTTT; CDR3: CASSQSGTGGNQPQHF
V: TRBV9; J: TRBJ1-2; D: TRBD1; size: -; DNA: TGTGCCAGCAGCGTAGAAGGGACAGGGGAGATGGGCTACACCTTC; CDR3: CASSVEGTGEMGYTF
V: TRBV6-1; J: TRBJ1-5; D: TRBD1; size: -; DNA: TGTGCCAGCAGTGAAGTGGGTCAGGGGGACGATCAGCCCCAGCATTTT; CDR3: CASSEVGQGDDQPQHF
V: TRBV7-9; J: TRBJ2-7; D: -; size: -; DNA: TGTGCCAGCAGCAGCCCCACAGGCTTACGTACCTACGAGCAGTACTTC; CDR3: CASSSPTGLRTYEQYF
V: TRBV10-3; J: TRBJ1-5; D: TRBD1; size: -; DNA: TGTGCCACCTCAGACAGGGACAATCAGCCCCAGCATTTT; CDR3: CATSDRDNQPQHF
V: TRBV18; J: TRBJ1-1; D: TRBD1; size: once; DNA: TGTGCCAGCTCACAGCGGACAGGGGGAAGGAACACTGAAGCTTTCTTT; CDR3: CASSQRTGGRNTEAFF
V: TRBV19; J: TRBJ1-1; D: -; size: -; DNA: TGTGCCAGTAGGGCGATGGAGGTGGGAAACACTGAAGCTTTCTTT; CDR3: CASRAMEVGNTEAFF
V: TRBV5-1; J: TRBJ2-7; D: -; size: -; DNA: TGCGCCAGCCAGGGAGCACAGGGCTCCTACGAGCAGTACTTC; CDR3: CASQGAQGSYEQYF
V: TRBV7-2; J: TRBJ2-1; D: TRBD2; size: -; DNA: TGTGCCAGCTGTGCCTTAGCGGGGGGGCCCGACAATGAGCAGTTCTTC; CDR3: CASCALAGGPDNEQFF
V: TRBV5-1; J: TRBJ2-1; D: -; size: -; DNA: TGCGCCAGCAGCCAGGACCTAGGAGGCCCCTACAATGAGCAGTTCTTC; CDR3: CASSQDLGGPYNEQFF
V: TRBV3-1/TRBV3-2; J: TRBJ1-2; D: TRBD1; size: few; DNA: TGTGCCAGCAGCCAGTTACAGGGGGAAGACTTTGGCTACACCTTC; CDR3: CASSQLQGEDFGYTF
V: TRBV12-1; J: TRBJ1-4; D: -; size: once; DNA: TGTGCCAGCAGCCCCGACAGGGGATTTATTGAAAAACTGTTTTTT; CDR3: CASSPDRGFIEKLFF
V: TRBV28; J: TRBJ2-4; D: TRBD1; size: -; DNA: TGTGCCAGCAGTCAAATAGGGACAGGGGGCCTGGACATTCAGTACTTC; CDR3: CASSQIGTGGLDIQYF
V: TRBV7-2; J: TRBJ1-5; D: TRBD1; size: -; DNA: TGTGCCAGCAGCTTGGGGGGTACAGGGGGCAATAGCAATCAGCCCCAGCATTTT; CDR3: CASSLGGTGGNSNQPQHF
V: TRBV7-9; J: TRBJ1-2; D: -; size: once; DNA: TGTGCCAGCAGCTTAGTTTTTGGCGGAGCTAACTATGGCTACACCTTC; CDR3: CASSLVFGGANYGYTF
V: TRBV9; J: TRBJ2-2; D: -; size: -; DNA: TGTGCCAGCAGCGTACGTAACGGCAGGGTGTCGAACACCGGGGAGCTGTTTTTT; CDR3: CASSVRNGRVSNTGELFF
V: TRBV2; J: TRBJ1-1; D: TRBD1; size: many; DNA: TGTGCCAGCACCATTACCGGGACAGGCGGGGACGGTAAAGGTTTCTTT; CDR3: CASTITGTGGDGKGFF
V: TRBV5-1; J: TRBJ1-5; D: -; size: -; DNA: TGCGCCAGCAGCTTGGCGGGGGGGCAGCCCCAGCATTTT; CDR3: CASSLAGGQPQHF
V: TRBV11-2; J: TRBJ2-2; D: TRBD1; size: -; DNA: TGTGCCAGCAGGGATGGGACAGGCGCCGGGGAGCTGTTTTTT; CDR3: CASRDGTGAGELFF
V: TRBV5-1; J: TRBJ2-1; D: -; size: -; DNA: TGCGCCAGCAGCTTCGCCGGGGGACTCCAGGGGCAGTTCTTC; CDR3: CASSFAGGLQGQFF
V: TRBV11-2; J: TRBJ1-5; D: TRBD1; size: -; DNA: TGTGCCAGCATGGACAGGGAGGTCAAACAGCCCCAGCATTTT; CDR3: CASMDREVKQPQHF